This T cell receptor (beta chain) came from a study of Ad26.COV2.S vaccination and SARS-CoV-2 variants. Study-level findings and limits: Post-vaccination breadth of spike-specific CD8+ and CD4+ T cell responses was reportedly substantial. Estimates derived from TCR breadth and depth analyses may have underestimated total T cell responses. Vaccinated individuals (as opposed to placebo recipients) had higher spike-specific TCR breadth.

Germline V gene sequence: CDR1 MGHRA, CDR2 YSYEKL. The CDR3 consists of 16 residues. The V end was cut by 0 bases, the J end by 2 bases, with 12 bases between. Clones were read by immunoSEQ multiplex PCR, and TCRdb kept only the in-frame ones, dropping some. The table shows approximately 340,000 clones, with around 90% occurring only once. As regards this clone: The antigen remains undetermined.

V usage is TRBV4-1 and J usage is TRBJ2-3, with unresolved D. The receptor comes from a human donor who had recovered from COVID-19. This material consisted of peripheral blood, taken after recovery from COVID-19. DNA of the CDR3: TGCGCCAGCAGCCAAGATCACCCGTCAGACACAGATACGCAGTATTTT. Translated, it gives CASSQDHPSDTDTQYF.